These T cell receptor beta chains were read from a single sample in a study of blood T cell repertoires in COVID-19. Sequenced by immunoSEQ multiplex PCR; TCRdb stores in-frame clones only, minus some. The data show roughly 250,000 clones, with 65% to 90% seen just once and roughly 4.6% held by the top ten. The sample was peripheral blood. Every receptor here comes from a woman older than 75 with active or convalescent COVID-19. CDR3s include the opening cysteine and the closing phenylalanine or tryptophan. The D gene is left open where the match is weak. Clone sizes are given selectively: once, few, many, or a class where the clone is expanded.

D,V,J,size,DNA,CDR3
TRBD1,TRBV5-5,TRBJ2-1,many,TGTGCCAGCAGCCGGGGACAGGGAACCTACAATGAGCAGTTCTTC,CASSRGQGTYNEQFF
NA,TRBV2,TRBJ2-6,NA,TGTGCCAGCTGCCGGGACGGAGGGATCTGGGCCAACGTCCTGACTTTC,CASCRDGGIWANVLTF
NA,TRBV5-1,TRBJ1-4,NA,TGCGCCAGCAGTGCAGGGGATATCAAAAAACTGTTTTTT,CASSAGDIKKLFF
TRBD2,TRBV18,TRBJ2-5,NA,TGTGCCAGCTCACCATCGAGGCACAGCGGGAGCGGGGAGACCCAGTACTTC,CASSPSRHSGSGETQYF
NA,TRBV19,TRBJ1-6,NA,TGTGCCAGTAGAGAGGGATCGCCTAATTCACCCCTCCACTTT,CASREGSPNSPLHF
NA,TRBV29-1,TRBJ2-1,NA,TGCAGCCTCGCCCCTTCAGGGTTGGATGAGCAGTTCTTC,CSLAPSGLDEQFF
NA,TRBV5-6,TRBJ1-6,NA,TGTGCCAGCAGTGGACCAGCGGATAATTCACCCCTCCACTTT,CASSGPADNSPLHF
NA,TRBV5-1,TRBJ1-2,NA,TGCGCCAGCAGCCCGGACTCGAATTTTGGGGGCTACACCTTC,CASSPDSNFGGYTF
TRBD1,TRBV2,TRBJ1-6,few,TGTGCCAGCAGCGACAGGGGCAATTCACCCCTCCACTTT,CASSDRGNSPLHF
NA,TRBV5-6,TRBJ1-2,NA,TGTGCCAGCAGCTTACCAGGGGATACCTATGGCTACACCTTC,CASSLPGDTYGYTF
TRBD1,TRBV5-6,TRBJ1-2,NA,TGTGCCAGCAGCTTGGCCAGACAGGGGGTCCCTACCTATGGCTACACCTTC,CASSLARQGVPTYGYTF
NA,TRBV5-1,TRBJ1-1,NA,TGCGCCAGCAGCTTGTTAGGACACGGTAACACTGAAGCTTTCTTT,CASSLLGHGNTEAFF
NA,TRBV5-1,TRBJ1-1,NA,TGCGCCAGCAGCTCCGGGGGAGGGGATAGGGCTTTCTTT,CASSSGGGDRAFF
NA,TRBV3-1/TRBV3-2,TRBJ1-4,once,TGTGCCAGCAGCCACGGTGGTGGGGCGGGGGAAAAACTGTTTTTT,CASSHGGGAGEKLFF